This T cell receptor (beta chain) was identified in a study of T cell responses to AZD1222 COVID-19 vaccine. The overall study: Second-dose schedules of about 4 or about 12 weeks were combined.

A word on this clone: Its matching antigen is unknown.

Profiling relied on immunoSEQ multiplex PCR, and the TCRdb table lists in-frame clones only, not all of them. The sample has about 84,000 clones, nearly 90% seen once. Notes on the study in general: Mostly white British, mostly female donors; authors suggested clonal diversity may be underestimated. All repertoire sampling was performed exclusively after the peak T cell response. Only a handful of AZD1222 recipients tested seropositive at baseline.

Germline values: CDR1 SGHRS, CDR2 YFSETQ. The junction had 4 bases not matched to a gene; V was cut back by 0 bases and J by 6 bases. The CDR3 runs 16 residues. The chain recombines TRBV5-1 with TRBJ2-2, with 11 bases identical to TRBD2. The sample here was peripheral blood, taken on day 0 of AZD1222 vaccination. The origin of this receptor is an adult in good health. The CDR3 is CASSLAVLAGAGELFF. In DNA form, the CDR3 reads TGCGCCAGCAGCTTGGCCGTACTAGCGGGAGCCGGGGAGCTGTTTTTT. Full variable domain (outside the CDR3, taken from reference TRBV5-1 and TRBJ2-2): KAGVTQTPRYLIKTRGQQVTLSCSPISGHRSVSWYQQTPGQGLQFLFEYFSETQRNKGNFPGRFSGRQFSNSRSEMNVSTLELGDSALYLCASSLAVLAGAGELFFGEGSRLTVL.